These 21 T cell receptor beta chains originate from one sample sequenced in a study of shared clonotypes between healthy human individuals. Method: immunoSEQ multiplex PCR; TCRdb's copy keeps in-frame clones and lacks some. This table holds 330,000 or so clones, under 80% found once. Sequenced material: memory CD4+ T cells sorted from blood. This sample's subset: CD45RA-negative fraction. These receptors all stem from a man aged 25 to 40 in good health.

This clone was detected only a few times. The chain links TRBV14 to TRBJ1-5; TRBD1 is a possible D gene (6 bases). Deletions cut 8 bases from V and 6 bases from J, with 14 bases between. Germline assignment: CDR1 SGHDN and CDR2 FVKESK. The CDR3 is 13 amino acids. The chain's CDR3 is CASSTGLSQPQHF. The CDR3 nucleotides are TGTGCCAGCTCGACAGGTTTAAGTCAGCCCCAGCATTTT.

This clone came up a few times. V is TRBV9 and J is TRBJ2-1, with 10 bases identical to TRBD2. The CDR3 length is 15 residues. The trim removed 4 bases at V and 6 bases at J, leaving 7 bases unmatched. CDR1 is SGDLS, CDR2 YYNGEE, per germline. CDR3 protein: CASSPLASGSNEQFF. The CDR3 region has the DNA TGTGCCAGCAGCCCCCTGGCTAGCGGGAGCAATGAGCAGTTCTTC.

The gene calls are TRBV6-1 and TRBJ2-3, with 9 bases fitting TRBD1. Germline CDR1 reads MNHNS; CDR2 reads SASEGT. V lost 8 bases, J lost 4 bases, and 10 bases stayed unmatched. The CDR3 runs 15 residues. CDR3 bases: TGTGCCAGCGGGGTTACAGGGGGCGAAGCAGATACGCAGTATTTT. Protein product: CASGVTGGEADTQYF.

CDR3 bases: TGTGCCAGCACCTCAACGGGGAGGGGCGGGAGGGGTATAAATGAGCAGTTCTTC. It is translated as CASTSTGRGGRGINEQFF. J is TRBJ2-1 and V is TRBV27, with TRBD2 identical over 9 bases. Per the germline V gene, CDR1 is MNHEY and CDR2 is SMNVEV (reference sequence). The CDR3 is 18 residues long. V was clipped by 7 bases and J by 7 bases; unmatched bases: 20.

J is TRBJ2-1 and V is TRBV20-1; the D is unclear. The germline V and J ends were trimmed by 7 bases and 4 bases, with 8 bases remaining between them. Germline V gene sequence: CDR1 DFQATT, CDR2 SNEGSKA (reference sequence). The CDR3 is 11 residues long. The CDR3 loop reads CSEGSYNEQFF. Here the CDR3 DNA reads TGCAGTGAAGGCTCGTACAATGAGCAGTTCTTC.

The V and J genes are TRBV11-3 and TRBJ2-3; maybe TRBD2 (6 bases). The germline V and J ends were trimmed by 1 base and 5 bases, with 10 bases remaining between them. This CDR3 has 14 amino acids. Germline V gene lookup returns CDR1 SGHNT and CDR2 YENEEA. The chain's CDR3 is CASSLGPGEDTQYF. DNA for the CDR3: TGTGCCAGCAGCTTAGGCCCGGGGGAAGATACGCAGTATTTT. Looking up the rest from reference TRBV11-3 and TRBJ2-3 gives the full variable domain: EAGVVQSPRYKIIEKKQPVAFWCNPISGHNTLYWYLQNLGQGPELLIRYENEEAVDDSQLPKDRFSAERLKGVDSTLKIQPAELGDSAVYLCASSLGPGEDTQYFGPGTRLTVL.

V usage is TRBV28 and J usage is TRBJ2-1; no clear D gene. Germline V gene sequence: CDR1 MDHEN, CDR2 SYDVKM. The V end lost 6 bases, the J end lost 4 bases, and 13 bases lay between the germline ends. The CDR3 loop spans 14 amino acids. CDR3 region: CASRSGSRYNEQFF. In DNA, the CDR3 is TGTGCCAGCAGATCCGGTAGTAGGTACAATGAGCAGTTCTTC.

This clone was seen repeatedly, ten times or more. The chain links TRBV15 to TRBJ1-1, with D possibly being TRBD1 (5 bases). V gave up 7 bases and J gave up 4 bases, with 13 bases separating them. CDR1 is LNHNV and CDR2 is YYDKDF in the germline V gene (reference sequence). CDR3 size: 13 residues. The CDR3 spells CATTNRGLTEAFF. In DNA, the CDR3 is TGTGCCACCACAAACCGGGGCCTCACTGAAGCTTTCTTT.

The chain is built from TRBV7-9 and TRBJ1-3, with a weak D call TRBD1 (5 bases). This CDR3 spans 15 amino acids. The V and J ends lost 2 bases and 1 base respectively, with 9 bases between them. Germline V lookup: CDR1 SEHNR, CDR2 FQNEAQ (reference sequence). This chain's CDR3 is CASSLSGLSGNTIYF. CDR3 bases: TGTGCCAGCAGCTTATCGGGACTTTCTGGAAACACCATATATTTT.

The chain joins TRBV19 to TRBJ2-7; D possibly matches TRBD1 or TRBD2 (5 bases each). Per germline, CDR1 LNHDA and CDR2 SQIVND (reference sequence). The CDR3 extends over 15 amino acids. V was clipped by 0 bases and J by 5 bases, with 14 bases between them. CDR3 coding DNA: TGTGCCAGTAGTATAGATGCCAACAGGAGGAACGAGCAGTACTTC. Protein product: CASSIDANRRNEQYF.

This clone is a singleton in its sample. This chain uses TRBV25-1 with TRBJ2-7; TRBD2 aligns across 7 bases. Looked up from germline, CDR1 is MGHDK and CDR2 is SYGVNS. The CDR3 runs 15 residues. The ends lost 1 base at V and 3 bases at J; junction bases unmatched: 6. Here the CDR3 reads CASSEWGGLGYEQYF. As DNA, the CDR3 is TGTGCCAGCAGTGAATGGGGGGGTCTCGGCTACGAGCAGTACTTC.

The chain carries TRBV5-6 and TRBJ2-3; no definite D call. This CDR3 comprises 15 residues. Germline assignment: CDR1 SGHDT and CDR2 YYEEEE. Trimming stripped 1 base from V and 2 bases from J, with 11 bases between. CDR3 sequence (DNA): TGTGCCAGCAGCTTGTTAGGACGGAACACAGATACGCAGTATTTT. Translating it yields CASSLLGRNTDTQYF.

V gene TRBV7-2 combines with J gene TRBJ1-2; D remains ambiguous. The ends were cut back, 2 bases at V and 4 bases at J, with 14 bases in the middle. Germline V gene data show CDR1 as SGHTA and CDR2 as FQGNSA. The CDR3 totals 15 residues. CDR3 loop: CASSLTVGLTYGYTF. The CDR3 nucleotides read TGTGCCAGCAGCTTAACCGTAGGCCTCACCTATGGCTACACCTTC.

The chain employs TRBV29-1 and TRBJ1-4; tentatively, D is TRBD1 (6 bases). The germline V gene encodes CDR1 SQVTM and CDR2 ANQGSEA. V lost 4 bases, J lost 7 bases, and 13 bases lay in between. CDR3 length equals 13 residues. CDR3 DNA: TGCAGCGTTGGAATTCGGGGGGCTGAAAAACTGTTTTTT. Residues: CSVGIRGAEKLFF.

CDR3 in amino acids: CASSSIGGQSSYEQYF. In DNA form, the CDR3 reads TGTGCCAGCAGCTCGATCGGGGGACAGAGCTCCTACGAGCAGTACTTC. The chain carries TRBV7-9 and TRBJ2-7; D may be TRBD1 (7 bases). Between the trimmed V and J ends, which lost 4 bases and 0 bases, there was a span of 16 bases. The germline V gene encodes CDR1 SEHNR and CDR2 FQNEAQ (reference sequence). The CDR3 consists of 16 residues.

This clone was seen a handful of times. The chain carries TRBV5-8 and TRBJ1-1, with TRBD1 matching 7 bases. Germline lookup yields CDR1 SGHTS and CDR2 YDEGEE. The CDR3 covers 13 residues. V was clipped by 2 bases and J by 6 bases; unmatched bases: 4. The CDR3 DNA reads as TGTGCCAGCAGCTTATTAACAGGGGCTGAAGCTTTCTTT. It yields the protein CASSLLTGAEAFF.

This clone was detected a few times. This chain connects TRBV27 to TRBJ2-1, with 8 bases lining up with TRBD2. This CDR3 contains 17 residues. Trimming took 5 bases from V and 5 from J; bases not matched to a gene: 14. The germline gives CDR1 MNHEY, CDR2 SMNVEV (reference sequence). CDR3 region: CASSLRGPAGGDNEQFF. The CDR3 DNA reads TGTGCCAGCAGTCTTAGGGGCCCGGCGGGAGGTGACAATGAGCAGTTCTTC.

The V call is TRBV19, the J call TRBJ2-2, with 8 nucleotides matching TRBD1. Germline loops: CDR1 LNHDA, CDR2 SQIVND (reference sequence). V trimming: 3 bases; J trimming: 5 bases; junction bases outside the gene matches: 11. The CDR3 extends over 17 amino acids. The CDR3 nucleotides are TGTGCCAGTAGTATGTATGCGCAGGGGGCGTTGACCGGGGAGCTGTTTTTT. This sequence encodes CASSMYAQGALTGELFF.

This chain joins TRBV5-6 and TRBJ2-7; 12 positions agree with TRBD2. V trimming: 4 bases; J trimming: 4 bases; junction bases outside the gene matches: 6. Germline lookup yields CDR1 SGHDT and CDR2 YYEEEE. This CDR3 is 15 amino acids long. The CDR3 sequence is CASSRRLAGAYEQYF. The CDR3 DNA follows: TGTGCCAGCAGCCGAAGACTAGCGGGAGCTTACGAGCAGTACTTC.

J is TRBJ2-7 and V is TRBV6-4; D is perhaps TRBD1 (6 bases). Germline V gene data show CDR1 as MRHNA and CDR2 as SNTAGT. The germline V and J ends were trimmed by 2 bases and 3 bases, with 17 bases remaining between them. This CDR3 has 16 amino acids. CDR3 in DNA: TGTGCCAGCAGTGACCCTGGACAGCTGCTAAACTACGAGCAGTACTTC. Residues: CASSDPGQLLNYEQYF.

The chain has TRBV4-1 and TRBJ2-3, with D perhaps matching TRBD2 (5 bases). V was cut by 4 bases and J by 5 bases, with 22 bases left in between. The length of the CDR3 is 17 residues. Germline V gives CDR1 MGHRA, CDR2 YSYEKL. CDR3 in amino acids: CASSRQYGTDRGDTQYF. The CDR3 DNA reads TGCGCCAGCAGCCGGCAATATGGAACCGACCGGGGAGATACGCAGTATTTT.